A selection of T cell receptor beta chains follows, all from one sample in a study of CD8 T cells in Susac syndrome. TCRdb re-called the immunoSEQ multiplex PCR reads with MiXCR, one entry per CDR3 protein. The sample lists under 150,000 distinct CDR3 sequences, about 94% occurring once. The specimen was CD8+ T cells from PBMCs. Receptors were obtained from a human donor in good health. The CDR3 runs from the conserved cysteine through the conserved F or W. A D gene is named only where the DNA matches it firmly. Not all rows give a size; the values are once, few, many and, for expanded clones, a class.

v_gene	len	d_gene	j_gene	abundance	CDR3aa	CDR3nt
TRBV20-1	13	-	TRBJ2-2	-	CSAGGTNTGELFF	TGCAGTGCGGGGGGTACGAACACCGGGGAGCTGTTTTTT
TRBV27	13	-	TRBJ2-2	-	CASTGGVTGELFF	TGTGCCAGCACCGGGGGTGTGACCGGGGAGCTGTTTTTT
TRBV30	14	TRBD1	TRBJ1-5	once	CAWSGGQGNQPQHF	TGTGCCTGGAGCGGGGGACAGGGAAATCAGCCCCAGCATTTT
TRBV9	14	-	TRBJ2-1	-	CASSSRQSYNEQFF	TGTGCCAGCAGCTCCAGACAGTCCTACAATGAGCAGTTCTTC
TRBV4-3	16	TRBD1	TRBJ1-2	-	CASSQDPAGGDYGYTF	TGCGCCAGCAGCCAAGATCCAGCAGGGGGCGACTATGGCTACACCTTC
TRBV7-9	14	-	TRBJ2-3	-	CASRPVRGLDTQYF	TGTGCCAGCAGACCCGTGCGGGGGCTAGATACGCAGTATTTT
TRBV25-1	12	-	TRBJ2-3	-	CASSEYPDTQYF	TGTGCCAGCAGTGAATACCCAGATACGCAGTATTTT
TRBV4-3	13	-	TRBJ2-7	-	CASSQGKGYEQYF	TGCGCCAGCAGCCAAGGAAAGGGCTACGAGCAGTACTTC
TRBV12-3/TRBV12-4	12	-	TRBJ2-7	-	CASRTGLNEQYF	TGTGCCAGCAGAACAGGGTTGAACGAGCAGTACTTC
TRBV28	16	TRBD2	TRBJ2-3	-	CAMSRGTSGRTDTQYF	TGTGCAATGTCAAGAGGAACTAGCGGGAGGACAGATACGCAGTATTTT
TRBV7-9	14	-	TRBJ2-1	-	CASTGITGSGEQFF	TGTGCCAGCACCGGCATTACTGGGAGCGGAGAGCAGTTCTTC
TRBV20-1	10	-	TRBJ1-2	-	CSGRVDGYTF	TGCAGTGGTAGGGTGGATGGCTACACCTTC
TRBV20-1	14	-	TRBJ2-2	-	CSATPGLNTGELFF	TGCAGTGCAACCCCGGGGCTGAACACCGGGGAGCTGTTTTTT
TRBV7-7	18	TRBD2	TRBJ2-1	-	CASSPGWSSAGGWNEQFF	TGTGCCAGCAGCCCAGGGTGGAGTTCGGCGGGAGGGTGGAATGAGCAGTTCTTC
TRBV29-1	13	-	TRBJ2-7	once	CSVESSETYEQYF	TGCAGCGTTGAATCTAGCGAAACTTACGAGCAGTACTTC
TRBV20-1	14	TRBD2	TRBJ2-1	-	CSASLGEGLNEQFF	TGCAGTGCTTCACTGGGGGAGGGCCTCAATGAGCAGTTCTTC
TRBV30	11	-	TRBJ2-7	-	CAGDWGSEQYF	TGTGCCGGGGACTGGGGCTCCGAGCAGTACTTC
TRBV7-2	13	-	TRBJ2-5	once	CASSEARRETQYF	TGTGCCAGCAGCGAAGCGAGGCGAGAGACCCAGTACTTC
TRBV9	19	TRBD2	TRBJ2-1	-	CASSVGGSGNPGSYNEQFF	TGTGCCAGCAGCGTAGGGGGTAGCGGGAACCCCGGCTCCTACAATGAGCAGTTCTTC
TRBV21-1	16	-	TRBJ2-3	-	CASSKARGKSTDTQYF	TGTGCCAGCAGCAAAGCGCGCGGGAAGAGCACAGATACGCAGTATTTT
TRBV13	15	TRBD1	TRBJ2-1	-	CASSLTRQGVDEQFF	TGTGCCAGCAGCTTAACGAGACAGGGGGTTGATGAGCAGTTCTTC
TRBV27	14	TRBD2	TRBJ2-7	-	CASSLGLVPYEQYF	TGTGCCAGCAGTCTGGGACTAGTGCCCTACGAGCAGTACTTC
TRBV28	18	TRBD2	TRBJ2-7	-	CASSSIRLAGETSYEQYF	TGTGCCAGCAGTTCCATACGACTAGCGGGAGAGACCTCCTACGAGCAGTACTTC